These 23 T cell receptor beta chains share one sample of origin, sequenced in a study of T cell responses to AZD1222 COVID-19 vaccine. The data were produced by immunoSEQ multiplex PCR, yet TCRdb's version contains in-frame clones alone and is incomplete. Of more than 150,000 clones listed, approximately 92% are singletons. The starting material was peripheral blood, obtained on day 0 of AZD1222 vaccination. Receptors originate from an adult in good health.

This clone was observed a handful of times. The gene calls are TRBV7-9 and TRBJ1-3; D is ambiguous. The V and J ends lost 4 bases and 16 bases respectively, with 14 bases between them. This CDR3 is 11 amino acids long. Germline CDR1 SEHNR, CDR2 FQNEAQ (reference sequence). The CDR3 DNA reads as TGTGCCAGCAGCTCTTCCGCGGGCTTCTATTTT. It specifies CASSSSAGFYF.

The chain has TRBV2 and TRBJ2-7; D gene unclear. CDR1 SNHLY and CDR2 FYNNEI come from the germline V gene. This CDR3 is built from 12 residues. The V end lost 2 bases, the J end lost 3 bases, and 5 bases lay between the germline ends. The CDR3 nucleotides read TGTGCCAGCAGTGAATATTTCTACGAGCAGTACTTC. It codes for CASSEYFYEQYF. Supplemented by reference TRBV2 and TRBJ2-7, the full variable domain reads EPEVTQTPSHQVTQMGQEVILRCVPISNHLYFYWYRQILGQKVEFLVSFYNNEISEKSEIFDDQFSVERPDGSNFTLKIRSTKLEDSAMYFCASSEYFYEQYFGPGTRLTVT.

The chain combines TRBV7-2 with TRBJ2-1; D gene uncertain. Trimming pared 5 bases from V and 0 bases from J, leaving 2 bases between. The germline V gene encodes CDR1 SGHTA and CDR2 FQGNSA. The CDR3 loop spans 12 amino acids. The CDR3 DNA sequence: TGTGCCAGCAGCCCCTCCTACAATGAGCAGTTCTTC. It is translated as CASSPSYNEQFF.

This chain links TRBV7-8 with TRBJ2-7; perhaps TRBD2 as D (6 bases). Germline CDR1 reads SGHVS; CDR2 reads FQNEAQ. Trimming pared 0 bases from V and 3 bases from J, leaving 6 bases between. The CDR3 contains 13 residues. The CDR3, as DNA: TGTGCCAGCAGCTTAGCGCGGGACTACGAGCAGTACGTC. It encodes CASSLARDYEQYV.

This rearrangement joins TRBV2 to TRBJ1-1; 7 bases line up with TRBD1. CDR1 is SNHLY and CDR2 is FYNNEI in the germline V gene. J gave up 2 bases and V 10 bases, and 10 bases lay outside the gene matches. The CDR3 loop spans 14 amino acids. This CDR3 is CATGINRGNTEAFF. Here the CDR3 DNA reads TGTGCCACCGGGATAAACAGGGGAAACACTGAAGCTTTCTTT.

The chain combines TRBV30 with TRBJ1-3; 8 bases are a match to TRBD1. CDR3 length: 15 amino acids. The germline V gene encodes CDR1 GTSNPN and CDR2 SVGIG (reference sequence). V was clipped by 1 base and J by 0 bases; unmatched bases: 2. CDR3 nucleotides: TGTGCCTGGAGTGCAGGGGGCGTCTCTGGAAACACCATATATTTT. It specifies CAWSAGGVSGNTIYF.

The CDR3 nucleotides are TGTGCCAGCAGTTTACAGGGGTTTAACACTGAAGCTTTCTTT. Its translation is CASSLQGFNTEAFF. The gene calls are TRBV27 and TRBJ1-1, with a tentative D call TRBD1 (6 bases). CDR3 size: 14 residues. Germline CDR1 and CDR2: MNHEY and SMNVEV (reference sequence). The V and J ends lost 2 bases and 2 bases respectively, with 9 bases between them.

V usage is TRBV6-5 and J usage is TRBJ1-1; the match to TRBD1 covers 9 bases. The V segment lost 0 bases and the J segment 4 bases; nucleotides outside the gene matches: 3. In germline, CDR1 is MNHEY, CDR2 SVGAGI. The CDR3 sequence is 15 residues long. The DNA of the CDR3 is TGTGCCAGCAGTTACTCGGTGACAGGGGGCACTGAAGCTTTCTTT. Translation: CASSYSVTGGTEAFF.

The genes are TRBV5-4 and TRBJ1-4; 7 bases line up with TRBD1. The CDR3 runs to 14 residues. Per germline, CDR1 SGHNT and CDR2 YYREEE (reference sequence). J was trimmed by 2 bases and V by 4 bases; bases with no gene match: 2. CDR3 sequence reads: CASSLGQTNEKLFF. The CDR3 nucleotides read TGTGCCAGCAGCCTGGGACAGACTAATGAAAAACTGTTTTTT.

The J gene is TRBJ1-2, the V gene TRBV28; 8 bases are shared with TRBD1. CDR1 and CDR2 from the germline V gene are MDHEN and SYDVKM. The CDR3 spans 13 residues. V was clipped by 3 bases and J by 10 bases; unmatched bases: 7. The CDR3 coding sequence is TGTGCCAGCAGTTTCGACAGGGGTAGAGTCTACACCTTC. Translated: CASSFDRGRVYTF.

The rearrangement joins TRBV6-6 to TRBJ2-1; weak D call: TRBD1 (6 bases). Germline values: CDR1 MNHNY, CDR2 SVGAGI (reference sequence). V was pared by 1 base and J by 5 bases, with 9 bases between. This CDR3 region has 14 residues. The CDR3 sequence is CASSYWQGNNEQFF. The DNA of the CDR3 is TGTGCCAGCAGTTACTGGCAGGGGAACAATGAGCAGTTCTTC.

The chain employs TRBV18 and TRBJ2-2, with 11 bases matching TRBD2. The trim removed 3 bases at V and 1 base at J, leaving 4 bases unmatched. The CDR3 is made up of 17 amino acids. Germline V gene sequence: CDR1 KGHSH, CDR2 LQKENI. CDR3: CASSPRLAGQNTGELFF. DNA of the CDR3: TGTGCCAGCTCACCGAGACTAGCGGGACAGAACACCGGGGAGCTGTTTTTT.

The chain recombines TRBV7-9 with TRBJ2-2, with D perhaps matching TRBD1 (5 bases). CDR1 and CDR2 (germline): SEHNR, FQNEAQ (reference sequence). There are 13 residues in the CDR3. V was pared by 6 bases and J by 7 bases, with 12 bases between. In DNA form, the CDR3 reads TGTGCCAGCAGTTCTCAGGGTTACGGGGAGCTGTTTTTT. It yields the protein CASSSQGYGELFF.

The V gene is TRBV27, the J gene TRBJ2-5; 9 bases are shared with TRBD1. Germline CDR1 reads MNHEY; CDR2 reads SMNVEV (reference sequence). The CDR3 has 15 amino acids. Trimming took 2 bases from V and 5 from J; bases not matched to a gene: 6. This CDR3 is CASSLIGTGRETQYF. Here the CDR3 DNA reads TGTGCCAGCAGTTTAATTGGGACAGGGAGGGAGACCCAGTACTTC.

The chain uses TRBV5-6 and TRBJ1-4, with a weak D call TRBD1 (6 bases). The CDR3 covers 15 residues. Germline CDR1 and CDR2: SGHDT and YYEEEE. V lost 0 bases and J lost 7, with 13 bases in between. CDR3 amino acids: CASSLGAGAGEKLFF. Here the CDR3 DNA reads TGTGCCAGCAGCTTGGGGGCAGGGGCAGGTGAAAAACTGTTTTTT.

The rearrangement joins TRBV7-2 to TRBJ1-5, with D hard to call. This CDR3 contains 15 residues. The germline V gene encodes CDR1 SGHTA and CDR2 FQGNSA. Deletions cut 2 bases from V and 2 bases from J, with 10 bases between. The CDR3 DNA reads TGTGCCAGCAGCTTACGGGTCGGGGGCAATCAGCCCCAGCATTTT. Encoded protein: CASSLRVGGNQPQHF.

This chain uses TRBV29-1 with TRBJ2-7; TRBD2 might be the D (5 bases). Looked up from germline, CDR1 is SQVTM and CDR2 is ANQGSEA. Between the trimmed V and J ends, which lost 3 bases and 3 bases, there was a span of 15 bases. The CDR3 contains 14 residues. The CDR3: CSVEGSGSDYEQYF. CDR3 DNA sequence: TGCAGCGTTGAGGGTTCGGGATCCGACTACGAGCAGTACTTC.

This clone was detected only once. The CDR3 region is CATSDSGTANTGELFF. The CDR3, as DNA: TGTGCCACCAGTGATTCCGGGACAGCAAACACCGGGGAGCTGTTTTTT. The chain is built from TRBV24-1 and TRBJ2-2; 7 bases are a match to TRBD1. CDR3 length: 16 residues. CDR1 and CDR2 (germline): KGHDR, SFDVKD. J was trimmed by 2 bases and V by 2 bases; bases with no gene match: 4.

The CDR3 DNA reads as TGCAGCGTTGAAGGGTTCCCGACCTCTGGAAACACCATATATTTT. Its protein product is CSVEGFPTSGNTIYF. The rearrangement uses TRBV29-1 and TRBJ1-3; D uncertain. Germline CDR1 is SQVTM and CDR2 is ANQGSEA. With 1 base removed from V and 0 bases from J, the gap between germline ends came to 10 bases. CDR3 length: 15 amino acids.

This clone was picked up a small number of times. The chain couples TRBV28 to TRBJ2-7, with 9 nucleotides matching TRBD2. CDR3 size: 17 residues. Per germline, CDR1 MDHEN and CDR2 SYDVKM. Trimming took 8 bases from V and 3 from J; bases not matched to a gene: 17. The CDR3 nucleotides are TGTGCCAGCTGTCGTCGACTTGCGGGGGGGCCCCTCTACGAGCAGTACGTC. Its protein is CASCRRLAGGPLYEQYV.

The chain combines TRBV28 with TRBJ1-2; 10 bases map to TRBD1. CDR3 size: 14 residues. The germline V gene has CDR1 MDHEN and CDR2 SYDVKM. After removal of 5 bases from V and 5 bases from J, the junction contained 5 bases not matched to a gene. Here the CDR3 DNA reads TGTGCCAGCAGTCGGGACAGGGGTTTATATGGCTACACCTTC. Encoded protein: CASSRDRGLYGYTF.

This sequence joins TRBV7-9 and TRBJ2-7; the match to TRBD2 covers 9 bases. The CDR3 extends over 14 amino acids. Looked up from germline, CDR1 is SEHNR and CDR2 is FQNEAQ (reference sequence). Unmatched junction bases numbered 6, after V lost 4 bases and J lost 5 bases. In nucleotides, the CDR3 is TGTGCCAGCAGCTCAGCGGGGGGATTTAACGAGCAGTACTTC. This gives the protein CASSSAGGFNEQYF.

The rearrangement joins TRBV18 to TRBJ1-3, with D tentatively TRBD1 (5 bases). Trimming shortened V by 4 bases and J by 3 bases, and 7 bases separated the two germline ends. Germline CDR1 reads KGHSH; CDR2 reads LQKENI. The CDR3 length is 13 residues. The CDR3 nucleotides read TGTGCCAGCTCACTGGGGGTTGGAAACACCATATATTTT. It encodes CASSLGVGNTIYF.